The rows below give T cell receptor beta chains drawn from one sample of a study of HIV-infected children after antiretroviral therapy interruption. Each CDR3 protein is one row after TCRdb ran MiXCR on the 3' RACE reads. Of some 38,000 distinct CDR3 sequences listed, under 8% are singletons. The input for sequencing was CD45RA+ CD4+ T cells from PBMCs, pooled from several time points, taken from a donor given antiretroviral therapy, either interrupted or continuous. The source of these receptors is a pool of human donors with HIV. The CDR3 runs from the conserved cysteine through the conserved F or W. D genes are given only for firm matches. Not every row has a clone size; where given, it reads once, few, many or a size class.

clone size: -
V gene: TRBV19
J gene: TRBJ2-7
D gene: -
CDR3 protein: CASSSSGPVGEQYF

clone size: many
V gene: TRBV12-3/TRBV12-4
J gene: TRBJ2-4
D gene: TRBD2
CDR3 protein: CASSLSGGGNIQYF

clone size: few
V gene: TRBV28
J gene: TRBJ1-2
D gene: -
CDR3 protein: CASSSPKEGGRLHYGYTF

clone size: many
V gene: TRBV4-2
J gene: TRBJ2-3
D gene: TRBD2
CDR3 protein: CASSQLAGGLINTDTQYF

clone size: many
V gene: TRBV28
J gene: TRBJ2-3
D gene: TRBD1
CDR3 protein: CASSFSGTERDTQYF

clone size: many
V gene: TRBV7-8
J gene: TRBJ1-1
D gene: -
CDR3 protein: CASSLVTLENTEAFF

clone size: many
V gene: TRBV4-3
J gene: TRBJ1-4
D gene: -
CDR3 protein: CASSQDSARANEKLFF

clone size: many
V gene: TRBV20-1
J gene: TRBJ2-2
D gene: TRBD1
CDR3 protein: CSASGQGGNTGELFF

clone size: many
V gene: TRBV7-2
J gene: TRBJ1-5
D gene: -
CDR3 protein: CASSQGPRNQPQHF

clone size: many
V gene: TRBV27
J gene: TRBJ1-5
D gene: -
CDR3 protein: CASSLLGPVSNQPQHF

clone size: -
V gene: TRBV12-3/TRBV12-4
J gene: TRBJ2-7
D gene: -
CDR3 protein: CASGAAYEQYF

clone size: -
V gene: TRBV2
J gene: TRBJ2-7
D gene: -
CDR3 protein: CASKYARGGTDPNHEQYF

clone size: many
V gene: TRBV5-1
J gene: TRBJ2-6
D gene: -
CDR3 protein: CASSSTSGANVLTF

clone size: many
V gene: TRBV13
J gene: TRBJ2-3
D gene: -
CDR3 protein: CASSLGGEGQNTLYF

clone size: many
V gene: TRBV4-1
J gene: TRBJ2-3
D gene: -
CDR3 protein: CASSREEAGDTQYF

clone size: many
V gene: TRBV5-1
J gene: TRBJ1-4
D gene: -
CDR3 protein: CASRVAVREKLFF

clone size: many
V gene: TRBV30
J gene: TRBJ2-7
D gene: TRBD2
CDR3 protein: CAWSLELGDYEQYF

clone size: few
V gene: TRBV12-3/TRBV12-4
J gene: TRBJ1-5
D gene: -
CDR3 protein: CASSLTPRAQHF

clone size: many
V gene: TRBV14
J gene: TRBJ2-1
D gene: -
CDR3 protein: CASSQAIYEQFF

clone size: many
V gene: TRBV7-2
J gene: TRBJ2-7
D gene: -
CDR3 protein: CASGHGTSFYEQYF

clone size: many
V gene: TRBV5-1
J gene: TRBJ1-1
D gene: -
CDR3 protein: CASSELATATEAFF

clone size: many
V gene: TRBV20-1
J gene: TRBJ2-7
D gene: TRBD2
CDR3 protein: CSALLAGDGDEQYF

clone size: few
V gene: TRBV28
J gene: TRBJ2-5
D gene: -
CDR3 protein: CASSFPFRETQYF

clone size: few
V gene: TRBV6-6
J gene: TRBJ1-2
D gene: TRBD1
CDR3 protein: CASSRDRGYGYTF

clone size: -
V gene: TRBV6-2/TRBV6-3
J gene: TRBJ1-2
D gene: -
CDR3 protein: CASSYSRIGGYTF

clone size: few
V gene: TRBV19
J gene: TRBJ1-2
D gene: -
CDR3 protein: CASSIQGINYGYTF

clone size: -
V gene: TRBV10-3
J gene: TRBJ2-7
D gene: TRBD2
CDR3 protein: CASGVTGGVGEQYF

clone size: many
V gene: TRBV6-2/TRBV6-3
J gene: TRBJ2-7
D gene: -
CDR3 protein: CASSYSLYEQYF

clone size: many
V gene: TRBV7-6
J gene: TRBJ2-3
D gene: TRBD2
CDR3 protein: CASSPGLAASDTQYF

clone size: few
V gene: TRBV15
J gene: TRBJ1-1
D gene: TRBD1
CDR3 protein: CATSGTRGRWTEAFF

clone size: few
V gene: TRBV28
J gene: TRBJ1-5
D gene: TRBD1
CDR3 protein: CASSLGGTGAQPQHF

clone size: many
V gene: TRBV7-2
J gene: TRBJ2-3
D gene: TRBD1
CDR3 protein: CASSERPSGQRKDTQYF

clone size: -
V gene: TRBV15
J gene: TRBJ1-4
D gene: -
CDR3 protein: CASSRDRPFSNERLFF

clone size: many
V gene: TRBV27
J gene: TRBJ2-1
D gene: -
CDR3 protein: CASSPDRYNEQFF

clone size: medium-sized
V gene: TRBV11-2
J gene: TRBJ1-6
D gene: -
CDR3 protein: CASSDNRDSYNSPLYF

clone size: -
V gene: TRBV19
J gene: TRBJ2-1
D gene: -
CDR3 protein: CATHRGDEQFF

clone size: many
V gene: TRBV6-5
J gene: TRBJ2-7
D gene: TRBD1
CDR3 protein: CASSQDRGSYEQYF

clone size: many
V gene: TRBV11-2
J gene: TRBJ2-7
D gene: -
CDR3 protein: CASSLEALAREQYF

clone size: many
V gene: TRBV12-3/TRBV12-4
J gene: TRBJ1-4
D gene: -
CDR3 protein: CASSLTGVHEKLFF

clone size: many
V gene: TRBV20-1
J gene: TRBJ2-5
D gene: -
CDR3 protein: CSANPGGRETQYF

clone size: many
V gene: TRBV10-3
J gene: TRBJ2-5
D gene: -
CDR3 protein: CAIRGNQETQYF

clone size: medium-sized
V gene: TRBV2
J gene: TRBJ2-7
D gene: -
CDR3 protein: CASSQTLFYEQYF

clone size: many
V gene: TRBV29-1
J gene: TRBJ2-1
D gene: TRBD2
CDR3 protein: CSVGLLAGFNEQFF

clone size: many
V gene: TRBV5-1
J gene: TRBJ2-2
D gene: TRBD2
CDR3 protein: CASSLGSGEDRELFF

clone size: many
V gene: TRBV7-9
J gene: TRBJ2-7
D gene: -
CDR3 protein: CASSEGVAYEQYF

clone size: few
V gene: TRBV28
J gene: TRBJ2-1
D gene: -
CDR3 protein: CASSLNAGPWDEQFF

clone size: many
V gene: TRBV15
J gene: TRBJ2-3
D gene: -
CDR3 protein: CATSREVGQNLGDTQYF

clone size: many
V gene: TRBV12-3/TRBV12-4
J gene: TRBJ2-1
D gene: TRBD2
CDR3 protein: CASSLGLAGGPDSYNEQFF

clone size: few
V gene: TRBV4-1
J gene: TRBJ2-2
D gene: TRBD1
CDR3 protein: CASSHDGTGGTGELFF

clone size: few
V gene: TRBV6-2/TRBV6-3
J gene: TRBJ2-3
D gene: -
CDR3 protein: CASIKGLASTDTQYF

clone size: many
V gene: TRBV14
J gene: TRBJ2-1
D gene: -
CDR3 protein: CASSLGPYSYNEQFF

clone size: many
V gene: TRBV28
J gene: TRBJ1-2
D gene: -
CDR3 protein: CASSFRGLNYGYTF

clone size: many
V gene: TRBV20-1
J gene: TRBJ2-3
D gene: TRBD2
CDR3 protein: CSASGGGTDTQYF

clone size: many
V gene: TRBV7-3
J gene: TRBJ2-1
D gene: TRBD2
CDR3 protein: CASSFNGLAGVNEQFF

clone size: few
V gene: TRBV7-8
J gene: TRBJ2-7
D gene: TRBD2
CDR3 protein: CASSFQRGGRNEQYF

clone size: many
V gene: TRBV4-1
J gene: TRBJ1-2
D gene: TRBD1
CDR3 protein: CASSQGKGQGANGYTF